A selection of T cell receptor beta chains follows, all from one sample in a study of siplizumab effects on memory and regulatory T cells. Sequenced by immunoSEQ multiplex PCR; TCRdb stores in-frame clones only, minus some. This table has over 70,000 clones, over 80% appearing once. The sequenced material came from CD4+ T cells sorted from blood. These receptors originate from a human donor in good health. CDR3s include the opening cysteine and the closing phenylalanine or tryptophan. Fields, in order: J gene, clone size, D gene, V gene, CDR3 protein, CDR3 DNA. D genes are given only for firm matches. Clone size is stated in some rows and not others, as once, few, many or a class when expanded.

j_call: TRBJ2-1
clone_size: -
d_call: -
v_call: TRBV7-2
cdr3_aa: CASSSSFYNEQFF
cdr3_nt: TGTGCCAGCAGCTCCAGTTTCTACAATGAGCAGTTCTTC

j_call: TRBJ2-7
clone_size: -
d_call: -
v_call: TRBV5-1
cdr3_aa: CASSLGAGVPYEQYF
cdr3_nt: TGCGCCAGCAGCTTGGGGGCAGGGGTCCCCTACGAGCAGTACTTC

j_call: TRBJ2-5
clone_size: -
d_call: -
v_call: TRBV5-4
cdr3_aa: CASSPISAVETQYF
cdr3_nt: TGTGCCAGCAGCCCAATTTCTGCTGTGGAGACCCAGTACTTC

j_call: TRBJ2-7
clone_size: -
d_call: -
v_call: TRBV10-3
cdr3_aa: CAISGQGTYEQYF
cdr3_nt: TGTGCCATCAGTGGGCAGGGGACCTACGAGCAGTACTTC

j_call: TRBJ1-2
clone_size: few
d_call: -
v_call: TRBV2
cdr3_aa: CASSVVQFGGYTF
cdr3_nt: TGTGCCAGCAGTGTTGTCCAATTTGGTGGCTACACCTTC

j_call: TRBJ2-2
clone_size: -
d_call: TRBD2
v_call: TRBV6-5
cdr3_aa: CASTPGGRTGELFF
cdr3_nt: TGTGCCAGCACTCCGGGGGGAAGAACCGGGGAGCTGTTTTTT

j_call: TRBJ2-1
clone_size: -
d_call: TRBD2
v_call: TRBV29-1
cdr3_aa: CSVGSTSGRAYNEQFF
cdr3_nt: TGCAGCGTTGGGTCCACTAGCGGGAGGGCCTACAATGAGCAGTTCTTC

j_call: TRBJ2-1
clone_size: -
d_call: -
v_call: TRBV2
cdr3_aa: CASNPLSNEQFF
cdr3_nt: TGTGCCAGCAATCCGCTTTCGAATGAGCAGTTCTTC

j_call: TRBJ2-7
clone_size: -
d_call: -
v_call: TRBV4-3
cdr3_aa: CASSQLFGYEQYF
cdr3_nt: TGCGCCAGCAGCCAACTTTTTGGTTACGAGCAGTACTTC

j_call: TRBJ2-1
clone_size: -
d_call: -
v_call: TRBV12-5
cdr3_aa: CASGLVLAETYNEQFF
cdr3_nt: TGTGCTAGTGGTTTGGTTTTAGCGGAAACCTACAATGAGCAGTTCTTC

j_call: TRBJ2-3
clone_size: -
d_call: -
v_call: TRBV6-6
cdr3_aa: CASSYSTGDTQYF
cdr3_nt: TGTGCCAGCAGTTACTCGACGGGGGATACGCAGTATTTT

j_call: TRBJ2-7
clone_size: -
d_call: -
v_call: TRBV7-2
cdr3_aa: CASSLSRQEVYEQYF
cdr3_nt: TGTGCCAGCAGCTTATCGCGCCAGGAAGTCTACGAGCAGTACTTC

j_call: TRBJ1-1
clone_size: -
d_call: -
v_call: TRBV12-5
cdr3_aa: CASGWRNTEAFF
cdr3_nt: TGTGCTAGTGGCTGGAGGAACACTGAAGCTTTCTTT

j_call: TRBJ1-1
clone_size: -
d_call: -
v_call: TRBV30
cdr3_aa: CAWRPDGATEAFF
cdr3_nt: TGTGCCTGGAGGCCGGACGGGGCCACTGAAGCTTTCTTT

j_call: TRBJ2-2
clone_size: -
d_call: TRBD1
v_call: TRBV15
cdr3_aa: CATSRDDRGYTGELFF
cdr3_nt: TGTGCCACCAGCAGAGATGACAGGGGCTACACCGGGGAGCTGTTTTTT

j_call: TRBJ2-5
clone_size: -
d_call: -
v_call: TRBV11-1
cdr3_aa: CASSLGTGLSETQYF
cdr3_nt: TGTGCCAGCAGCTTAGGAACAGGTTTGTCGGAGACCCAGTACTTC

j_call: TRBJ1-2
clone_size: once
d_call: -
v_call: TRBV18
cdr3_aa: CASSPGYFGYTF
cdr3_nt: TGTGCCAGCTCACCAGGGTACTTTGGCTACACCTTC

j_call: TRBJ1-5
clone_size: -
d_call: -
v_call: TRBV7-8
cdr3_aa: CASSSRDANSNQPQHF
cdr3_nt: TGTGCCAGCAGCTCCCGGGACGCTAATAGCAATCAGCCCCAGCATTTT

j_call: TRBJ2-1
clone_size: -
d_call: -
v_call: TRBV5-1
cdr3_aa: CASSPRRAGGLEQFF
cdr3_nt: TGCGCCAGCAGCCCCCGGAGGGCTGGGGGCCTTGAGCAGTTCTTC

j_call: TRBJ2-5
clone_size: -
d_call: -
v_call: TRBV5-1
cdr3_aa: CASSFPQETQYF
cdr3_nt: TGCGCCAGCAGCTTCCCACAAGAGACCCAGTACTTC

j_call: TRBJ1-1
clone_size: -
d_call: -
v_call: TRBV6-5
cdr3_aa: CASRNNGDTEAFF
cdr3_nt: TGTGCCAGCAGGAACAATGGGGACACTGAAGCTTTCTTT

j_call: TRBJ2-5
clone_size: -
d_call: TRBD1
v_call: TRBV5-1
cdr3_aa: CASSSGTGGQETQYF
cdr3_nt: TGCGCCAGCAGCTCAGGGACAGGGGGCCAAGAGACCCAGTACTTC

j_call: TRBJ1-5
clone_size: -
d_call: -
v_call: TRBV30
cdr3_aa: CAWSVGLLNQPQHF
cdr3_nt: TGTGCCTGGAGTGTTGGACTGCTCAATCAGCCCCAGCATTTT

j_call: TRBJ2-5
clone_size: -
d_call: TRBD1
v_call: TRBV11-1
cdr3_aa: CASSYSRDRVRGETQYF
cdr3_nt: TGTGCCAGCAGCTACAGCCGGGACAGGGTTAGGGGAGAGACCCAGTACTTC

j_call: TRBJ1-5
clone_size: once
d_call: -
v_call: TRBV7-2
cdr3_aa: CASSLDTSNQPQHF
cdr3_nt: TGTGCCAGCAGCCTCGACACATCTAATCAGCCCCAGCATTTT

j_call: TRBJ2-1
clone_size: -
d_call: TRBD2
v_call: TRBV7-9
cdr3_aa: CASSLGLGAGPQYNEQFF
cdr3_nt: TGTGCCAGCAGCTTAGGGTTGGGAGCGGGGCCGCAGTACAATGAGCAGTTCTTC

j_call: TRBJ1-1
clone_size: -
d_call: TRBD1
v_call: TRBV5-1
cdr3_aa: CASSEGDSRNTEAFF
cdr3_nt: TGCGCCAGCAGCGAAGGGGACAGCAGGAACACTGAAGCTTTCTTT

j_call: TRBJ2-7
clone_size: -
d_call: -
v_call: TRBV28
cdr3_aa: CASSFLTPPEQYF
cdr3_nt: TGTGCCAGCAGTTTCTTGACCCCGCCGGAGCAGTACTTC

j_call: TRBJ2-2
clone_size: -
d_call: -
v_call: TRBV11-1
cdr3_aa: CASSMRRVGELFF
cdr3_nt: TGTGCCAGCAGCATGAGGAGGGTCGGGGAGCTGTTTTTT

j_call: TRBJ2-1
clone_size: -
d_call: TRBD2
v_call: TRBV27
cdr3_aa: CASIHSGTKLNEQFF
cdr3_nt: TGTGCCAGCATCCACTCCGGGACTAAACTCAATGAGCAGTTCTTC

j_call: TRBJ1-6
clone_size: -
d_call: TRBD1
v_call: TRBV2
cdr3_aa: CASRNRGSPLHF
cdr3_nt: TGTGCCAGCAGAAACAGGGGCTCACCCCTCCACTTT

j_call: TRBJ2-2
clone_size: once
d_call: TRBD1
v_call: TRBV29-1
cdr3_aa: CSVRDSFNTGELFF
cdr3_nt: TGCAGCGTCCGGGACAGCTTTAACACCGGGGAGCTGTTTTTT

j_call: TRBJ2-2
clone_size: few
d_call: TRBD2
v_call: TRBV6-1
cdr3_aa: CASRSSGSNTGELFF
cdr3_nt: TGTGCCAGCAGATCTAGCGGCTCGAACACCGGGGAGCTGTTTTTT

j_call: TRBJ2-7
clone_size: -
d_call: TRBD2
v_call: TRBV7-2
cdr3_aa: CASSRLAGNSYEQYF
cdr3_nt: TGTGCCAGCAGTAGACTAGCAGGAAACTCCTACGAGCAGTACTTC

j_call: TRBJ2-1
clone_size: -
d_call: TRBD1
v_call: TRBV5-8
cdr3_aa: CASSSANRGHEQFF
cdr3_nt: TGTGCCAGCAGCAGTGCCAACAGGGGGCATGAGCAGTTCTTC

j_call: TRBJ2-2
clone_size: -
d_call: TRBD2
v_call: TRBV5-1
cdr3_aa: CASSFDAGGANTGELFF
cdr3_nt: TGCGCCAGCAGCTTTGACGCGGGGGGCGCGAACACCGGGGAGCTGTTTTTT

j_call: TRBJ1-6
clone_size: few
d_call: -
v_call: TRBV6-1
cdr3_aa: CASSDSRLENSPLHF
cdr3_nt: TGTGCCAGCAGTGATAGCAGGTTGGAGAATTCACCCCTCCACTTT

j_call: TRBJ1-2
clone_size: -
d_call: -
v_call: TRBV5-4
cdr3_aa: CASRAIQGINYGYTF
cdr3_nt: TGTGCCAGCAGGGCAATACAGGGTATTAACTATGGCTACACCTTC

j_call: TRBJ1-2
clone_size: -
d_call: -
v_call: TRBV2
cdr3_aa: CASSKTGTTYGYTF
cdr3_nt: TGTGCCAGCAGTAAAACCGGGACCACATATGGCTACACCTTC

j_call: TRBJ2-7
clone_size: -
d_call: TRBD1
v_call: TRBV19
cdr3_aa: CATQGPAYEQYF
cdr3_nt: TGTGCCACACAGGGGCCCGCCTACGAGCAGTACTTC